The 25 T cell receptor beta chains presented below share a single source sample, sequenced in a study of shared clonotypes between healthy human individuals. TCRdb's table, derived via immunoSEQ multiplex PCR, lists solely in-frame clones and lacks some. Here the sample spans hundreds of thousands of clones, 90% to 97% being singletons. Sequencing used naive CD4+ T cells sorted from blood. As for subset: CD45RA+ positively selected. The receptors stem from a woman aged 25 to 39 in good health.

This chain connects TRBV27 to TRBJ2-2; tentative D call: TRBD2 (6 bases). Germline lookup yields CDR1 MNHEY and CDR2 SMNVEV (reference sequence). V dropped 5 bases and J dropped 2 bases, with 15 bases sitting between them. The CDR3 spans 16 residues. The CDR3 coding sequence is TGTGCCAGCAGTAACGCCGGGACTTATAACACCGGGGAGCTGTTTTTT. Translation: CASSNAGTYNTGELFF.

The chain links TRBV4-1 to TRBJ1-1, with TRBD1 as a possible D gene (5 bases). CDR1 is MGHRA, CDR2 YSYEKL, per germline. V was shortened by 1 base and J by 5 bases, with 8 bases between the two germline ends. The length of the CDR3 is 13 residues. The CDR3 DNA reads as TGCGCCAGCAGCCAAGTGGGGGTGACTGAAGCTTTCTTT. Amino acids: CASSQVGVTEAFF.

CDR3 bases: TGCGCCAGTAGACAGGGTAGCTACGAGCAGTACTTC. It specifies CASRQGSYEQYF. The V gene is TRBV5-1, the J gene TRBJ2-7; TRBD1 matches at 7 bases. The CDR3 covers 12 residues. Germline V lookup: CDR1 SGHRS, CDR2 YFSETQ. The J segment lost 3 bases and the V segment lost 8 bases, leaving 5 bases of the junction unmatched.

This rearrangement joins TRBV19 to TRBJ2-2; no definite D call. The germline CDR1 and CDR2 sequences are LNHDA and SQIVND (reference sequence). V was clipped by 1 base and J by 6 bases, with 6 bases between them. The CDR3 extends over 13 amino acids. In DNA, the CDR3 is TGTGCCAGTAGTATAGTTGCGGCCGGGGAGCTGTTTTTT. Its protein is CASSIVAAGELFF.

The chain links TRBV5-1 to TRBJ1-1; D gene ambiguous. The CDR3 contains 13 residues. Per the germline V gene, CDR1 is SGHRS and CDR2 is YFSETQ. Trimming took off 4 bases at V and 1 base at J, with 8 bases between the two ends. CDR3 residues: CASSPAENTEAFF. Written as DNA, the CDR3 is TGCGCCAGCAGCCCGGCGGAGAACACTGAAGCTTTCTTT. Full variable domain (missing parts from reference TRBV5-1 and TRBJ1-1): KAGVTQTPRYLIKTRGQQVTLSCSPISGHRSVSWYQQTPGQGLQFLFEYFSETQRNKGNFPGRFSGRQFSNSRSEMNVSTLELGDSALYLCASSPAENTEAFFGQGTRLTVV.

This chain connects TRBV6-1 to TRBJ2-1; D perhaps matches TRBD2 (6 bases). This CDR3 is 14 amino acids long. The ends were cut back, 2 bases at V and 8 bases at J, with 13 bases in the middle. Germline CDR1 reads MNHNS; CDR2 reads SASEGT. DNA of the CDR3: TGTGCCAGCAGTGAACGGAGGGCTACACATGAGCAGTTCTTC. Translating gives CASSERRATHEQFF.

The V call is TRBV10-1, the J call TRBJ2-1; D is perhaps TRBD1 or TRBD2 (5 bases each). CDR3 length: 14 amino acids. Trimming shortened V by 5 bases and J by 1 base, and 9 bases separated the two germline ends. The germline gives CDR1 WNHNN, CDR2 SYGVQD (reference sequence). The CDR3 region has the DNA TGCGCCAGCAGTTACGAGGGGTCCTACAATGAGCAGTTCTTC. Translated, it gives CASSYEGSYNEQFF.

This chain uses TRBV27 with TRBJ2-3, with D possibly matching TRBD1 (5 bases). CDR1 is MNHEY, CDR2 SMNVEV, per germline (reference sequence). The CDR3 has 15 amino acids. The ends were cut back, 5 bases at V and 1 base at J, with 13 bases in the middle. The DNA of the CDR3 is TGTGCCAGCAGTGATCGCAGGGCTGGCACAGATACGCAGTATTTT. Its protein product is CASSDRRAGTDTQYF.

This chain joins TRBV19 and TRBJ2-1; 11 nucleotides agree with TRBD2. The trim removed 6 bases at V and 6 bases at J, leaving 10 bases unmatched. Germline CDR1 LNHDA, CDR2 SQIVND (reference sequence). CDR3 length equals 16 residues. CDR3 coding DNA: TGTGCCAGTAGACCCACAGGGCTAGCGGGAGGCAATGAGCAGTTCTTC. Translated: CASRPTGLAGGNEQFF.

The chain couples TRBV19 to TRBJ2-3; TRBD2 is a possible D gene (5 bases). This CDR3 contains 15 residues. Trimming pared 6 bases from V and 4 bases from J, leaving 17 bases between. Germline V gene lookup returns CDR1 LNHDA and CDR2 SQIVND (reference sequence). CDR3 sequence (DNA): TGTGCCAGTAGCCTTACTAGTTTCCTGGCAGATACGCAGTATTTT. This gives the protein CASSLTSFLADTQYF.

This chain joins TRBV7-9 and TRBJ1-6; 8 nucleotides line up with TRBD1. Germline trimming cut 4 bases from V and 10 bases from J; bases unmatched to any gene: 9. This CDR3 has 15 residues. Germline CDR1 SEHNR, CDR2 FQNEAQ (reference sequence). The CDR3 is CASSYRSQGESPLHF. The DNA of the CDR3 is TGTGCCAGCAGCTACCGTTCACAGGGGGAATCACCCCTCCACTTT.

The gene calls are TRBV6-5 and TRBJ2-5, with 9 bases lining up with TRBD1. Losses at the gene ends were 6 bases for V and 3 bases for J; bases not matched to a gene: 8. Germline V gene data show CDR1 as MNHEY and CDR2 as SVGAGI. This CDR3 region has 15 residues. The CDR3, as DNA: TGTGCCAGCAGCCCCGGGACAGGGCGGGAAGAGACCCAGTACTTC. Translation gives CASSPGTGREETQYF.

The J gene is TRBJ1-5, the V gene TRBV19; D possibly corresponds to TRBD1 (6 bases). Germline V gives CDR1 LNHDA, CDR2 SQIVND (reference sequence). The CDR3 covers 13 residues. V shed 6 bases and J shed 5 bases, with 11 bases lying between them. The CDR3 loop reads CASSSDSYQPQHF. The CDR3 region has the DNA TGTGCCAGTAGCTCGGACAGCTATCAGCCCCAGCATTTT.

The rearrangement links TRBV30 to TRBJ1-5, with 8 bases that match TRBD1. Trimming took 2 bases from V and 4 from J; bases not matched to a gene: 7. Looked up from germline, CDR1 is GTSNPN and CDR2 is SVGIG (reference sequence). The CDR3 extends over 15 amino acids. Here the CDR3 DNA reads TGTGCCTGGAGTATTCCCAGGGGGCGAAATCAGCCCCAGCATTTT. This translates into CAWSIPRGRNQPQHF.

The chain carries TRBV10-3 and TRBJ2-1; D is possibly TRBD1 (7 bases). Between the trimmed V and J ends, which lost 4 bases and 4 bases, there was a span of 14 bases. Per germline, CDR1 ENHRY and CDR2 SYGVKD. CDR3 size: 15 residues. The CDR3 nucleotides are TGTGCCATCAGTGCCAGGGGGGAGGTATACAATGAGCAGTTCTTC. Translated: CAISARGEVYNEQFF.

This rearrangement joins TRBV18 to TRBJ2-7; D ambiguous. Germline V CDR1 and CDR2: KGHSH, LQKENI. The CDR3 has 13 residues. V gave up 1 base and J gave up 6 bases, with 10 bases separating them. CDR3: CASSPLVPGEQYF. CDR3 DNA sequence: TGTGCCAGCTCACCACTGGTACCAGGCGAGCAGTACTTC.

The CDR3 sequence: CASSLGLTTNEKLFF. The DNA for the CDR3 is TGTGCCAGCAGTTTAGGGCTGACAACTAATGAAAAACTGTTTTTT. The gene calls are TRBV28 and TRBJ1-4; unclear D gene. V was clipped by 2 bases and J by 0 bases, with 7 bases between them. This CDR3 has 15 amino acids. CDR1 and CDR2 from the germline V gene are MDHEN and SYDVKM.

J is TRBJ2-6 and V is TRBV11-3, with 9 bases identical to TRBD1. The CDR3 consists of 18 residues. CDR1 is SGHNT, CDR2 YENEEA, per germline. The V segment lost 5 bases and the J segment 0 bases; nucleotides outside the gene matches: 8. This chain's CDR3 is CASSTSGQGFSGANVLTF. CDR3 DNA sequence: TGTGCCAGCAGCACGTCGGGACAGGGATTCTCTGGGGCCAACGTCCTGACTTTC.

This clone was seen once. The chain employs TRBV9 and TRBJ2-6; D possibly uses TRBD1 or TRBD2 (6 bases each). The CDR3 is 19 amino acids. V was pared by 0 bases and J by 0 bases, with 16 bases between. Per germline, CDR1 SGDLS and CDR2 YYNGEE. DNA of the CDR3: TGTGCCAGCAGCGTAGGAAGCCAGGGGAGGTTCTCTGGGGCCAACGTCCTGACTTTC. Protein product: CASSVGSQGRFSGANVLTF.

The chain recombines TRBV18 with TRBJ1-2; D is unresolved. Trimming took off 3 bases at V and 3 bases at J, with 8 bases between the two ends. The germline V gene encodes CDR1 KGHSH and CDR2 LQKENI. The CDR3 extends over 13 amino acids. CDR3 DNA sequence: TGTGCCAGCTCACCGATGTCAGACTATGGCTACACCTTC. Amino acids: CASSPMSDYGYTF. Variable domain in full (rest from reference TRBV18 and TRBJ1-2): NAGVMQNPRHLVRRRGQEARLRCSPMKGHSHVYWYRQLPEEGLKFMVYLQKENIIDESGMPKERFSAEFPKEGPSILRIQQVVRGDSAAYFCASSPMSDYGYTFGSGTRLTVV.

The J gene is TRBJ1-1, the V gene TRBV25-1, with D tentatively TRBD1 (5 bases). CDR1 and CDR2 (germline): MGHDK, SYGVNS. The CDR3 consists of 12 residues. Trimming left V 8 bases short and J 5 bases short, with 12 bases between. The CDR3 DNA sequence: TGTGCCAGCTACGGGGCTTTTACTGAAGCTTTCTTT. This codes for CASYGAFTEAFF.

The chain carries TRBV6-1 and TRBJ2-7, with a weak D call TRBD2 (6 bases). V was cut by 2 bases and J by 2 bases, with 19 bases left in between. Germline CDR1 MNHNS, CDR2 SASEGT. CDR3 size: 17 residues. The CDR3 sequence: CASSEFREPLYAYEQYF. The CDR3 nucleotides are TGTGCCAGCAGTGAATTCCGGGAGCCCCTTTACGCCTACGAGCAGTACTTC.

This sequence joins TRBV5-1 and TRBJ2-1; tentative D call: TRBD2 (5 bases). The V and J ends lost 0 bases and 10 bases respectively, with 8 bases between them. Germline V gene lookup returns CDR1 SGHRS and CDR2 YFSETQ. This CDR3 is 12 amino acids long. CDR3 DNA: TGCGCCAGCAGCTTGGGGGGAGTCGAGCAGTTCTTC. Its protein product is CASSLGGVEQFF.

J is TRBJ2-6 and V is TRBV28, with 8 bases lining up with TRBD1. Germline CDR1 is MDHEN and CDR2 is SYDVKM. The J segment lost 4 bases and the V segment lost 6 bases, leaving 8 bases of the junction unmatched. The CDR3 loop spans 16 amino acids. The CDR3 nucleotides are TGTGCCAGCAGGTCATCAGGGGGCGCCGGGGCCAACGTCCTGACTTTC. It translates to CASRSSGGAGANVLTF. Full variable domain (missing parts from reference TRBV28 and TRBJ2-6): DVKVTQSSRYLVKRTGEKVFLECVQDMDHENMFWYRQDPGLGLRLIYFSYDVKMKEKGDIPEGYSVSREKKERFSLILESASTNQTSMYLCASRSSGGAGANVLTFGAGSRLTVL.

V and J are TRBV5-1 and TRBJ2-2; TRBD1 matches at 9 bases. The CDR3 length is 17 residues. Germline V gene lookup returns CDR1 SGHRS and CDR2 YFSETQ. With V trimmed by 5 bases and J by 0 bases, 8 bases remained unmatched. The chain's CDR3 is CASRRDRVPTNTGELFF. The CDR3 DNA reads as TGCGCCAGCAGGCGGGACAGGGTCCCTACGAACACCGGGGAGCTGTTTTTT.